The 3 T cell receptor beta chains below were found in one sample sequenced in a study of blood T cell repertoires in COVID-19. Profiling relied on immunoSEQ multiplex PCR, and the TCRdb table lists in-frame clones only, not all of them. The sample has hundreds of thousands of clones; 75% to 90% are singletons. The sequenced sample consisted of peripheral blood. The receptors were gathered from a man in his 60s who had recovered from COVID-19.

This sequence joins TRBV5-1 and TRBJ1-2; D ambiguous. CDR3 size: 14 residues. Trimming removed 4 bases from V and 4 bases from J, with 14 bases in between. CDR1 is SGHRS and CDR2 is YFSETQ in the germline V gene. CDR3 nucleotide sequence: TGCGCCAGCAGCCCTACCACGGGAATCTATGGCTACACCTTC. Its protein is CASSPTTGIYGYTF.

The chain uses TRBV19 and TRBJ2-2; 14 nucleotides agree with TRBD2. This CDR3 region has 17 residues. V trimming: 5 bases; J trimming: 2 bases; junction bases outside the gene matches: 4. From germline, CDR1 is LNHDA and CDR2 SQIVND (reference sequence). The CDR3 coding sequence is TGTGCCAGTAGTGTGACTAGCGGGGGGGCTAACACCGGGGAGCTGTTTTTT. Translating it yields CASSVTSGGANTGELFF.

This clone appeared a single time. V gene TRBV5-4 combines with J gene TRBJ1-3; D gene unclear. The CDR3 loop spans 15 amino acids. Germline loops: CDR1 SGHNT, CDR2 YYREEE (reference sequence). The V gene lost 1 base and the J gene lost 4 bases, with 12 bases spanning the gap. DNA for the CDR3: TGTGCCAGCAGCTTGTCGAGTCGAACCGGAAACACCATATATTTT. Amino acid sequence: CASSLSSRTGNTIYF.